The 16 T cell receptor beta chains below come from one sample, sequenced in a study of spatial heterogeneity in lung cancer. Whole-study results and caveats: Tumors with more nonsynonymous mutations had more expanded intratumoral alpha and beta TCRs.

These TCRs are of unknown antigen specificity. In TCRdb, the 5' RACE reads were re-called with MiXCR into one record per CDR3 protein. The table includes some 5,100 distinct CDR3 sequences, roughly 29% detected once. The sample's time point: sample taken at primary tumor resection. Sequenced material: lung tumor tissue, taken at surgery. These receptors originate from a male donor with early-stage non-small cell lung cancer.

By share of the sample, this clonotype is medium-sized. The chain joins TRBV5-1 to TRBJ1-5; no clear D. CDR3 length: 14 amino acids. CDR1 and CDR2 from the germline V gene are SGHRS and YFSETQ. Deletions cut 0 bases from V and 6 bases from J, with 10 bases between. In nucleotides, the CDR3 is TGCGCCAGCAGCTTGGGAAGTAGCGGTCAGCCCCAGCATTTT. Translated, it gives CASSLGSSGQPQHF.

This clonotype rates as medium-sized. The V call is TRBV27, the J call TRBJ1-1; D is possibly TRBD1 (6 bases). Germline V gene sequence: CDR1 MNHEY, CDR2 SMNVEV (reference sequence). The CDR3 consists of 15 residues. The V end was cut by 6 bases, the J end by 3 bases, with 17 bases between. The CDR3 nucleotides read TGTGCCAGCAGGTTTGGACAGAGTTCGTACACTGAAGCTTTCTTT. Translated, it gives CASRFGQSSYTEAFF.

The chain has TRBV27 and TRBJ2-7; D uncertain. CDR1 is MNHEY, CDR2 SMNVEV, per germline (reference sequence). CDR3 size: 11 residues. The V end was cut by 7 bases, the J end by 6 bases, with 10 bases between. CDR3 in amino acids: CASIRGSEQYF. The CDR3 coding sequence is TGTGCCAGCATTCGAGGTAGCGAGCAGTACTTC.

This clonotype occurred many times. The chain uses TRBV5-1 and TRBJ2-5; no clear D gene. This CDR3 spans 12 amino acids. Trimming took 1 base from V and 5 from J, leaving 6 bases between them. Per the germline V gene, CDR1 is SGHRS and CDR2 is YFSETQ. The DNA for the CDR3 is TGCGCCAGCAGCTTGACCCGGGAGACCCAGTACTTC. It specifies CASSLTRETQYF.

By share of the sample, this clonotype is medium-sized. The rearrangement uses TRBV6-1 and TRBJ2-1, with TRBD2 as a possible D gene (6 bases). The germline V and J ends were trimmed by 2 bases and 7 bases, with 18 bases remaining between them. The CDR3 is 16 residues long. Germline loops: CDR1 MNHNS, CDR2 SASEGT. The CDR3 DNA follows: TGTGCCAGCAGTGAACTAGCGCAGTCGTCGCGAAATGAGCAGTTCTTC. As protein: CASSELAQSSRNEQFF.

V and J are TRBV20-1 and TRBJ2-7; 8 nucleotides align to TRBD1. The trim removed 5 bases at V and 3 bases at J, leaving 3 bases unmatched. Germline V lookup: CDR1 DFQATT, CDR2 SNEGSKA (reference sequence). This CDR3 region has 12 residues. CDR3 residues: CSASGQGYEQYF. In DNA, the CDR3 is TGCAGTGCTTCTGGACAGGGCTACGAGCAGTACTTC.

This clonotype was picked up a small number of times. In DNA form, the CDR3 reads TGTGCCAGCAGTTTAGCGGACTGGGTAGCGGGGTCCTACAATGAGCAGTTCTTC. It specifies CASSLADWVAGSYNEQFF. V is TRBV12-3 or TRBV12-4 and J is TRBJ2-1; 8 bases fit TRBD2. The CDR3 length is 18 residues. V was clipped by 0 bases and J by 1 base; unmatched bases: 8.

This clonotype is judged medium-sized (0.01 to 0.1%). V is TRBV18 and J is TRBJ1-1, with D perhaps TRBD1 (5 bases). CDR1 KGHSH and CDR2 LQKENI come from the germline V gene. Trimming left V 3 bases short and J 3 bases short, with 8 bases between. This CDR3 comprises 13 residues. The CDR3 nucleotides are TGTGCCAGCTCACCCATAGGGGACACTGAAGCTTTCTTT. Its translation is CASSPIGDTEAFF.

This clonotype qualifies as medium-sized. V gene TRBV20-1 combines with J gene TRBJ2-3, with 11 bases that match TRBD2. The germline V gene encodes CDR1 DFQATT and CDR2 SNEGSKA (reference sequence). The CDR3 runs 16 residues. The V and J ends lost 5 bases and 2 bases, in that order; junction bases with no gene match: 9. In nucleotides, the CDR3 is TGCAGTGCTGTCCCCGGGACTAGCGGATCCACAGATACGCAGTATTTT. Translation gives CSAVPGTSGSTDTQYF.

The rearrangement uses TRBV11-2 and TRBJ2-3; 8 nucleotides line up with TRBD2. Trimming cost V 8 bases and J 4 bases; bases outside gene matches: 8. The CDR3 runs to 14 residues. CDR1 is SGHAT and CDR2 is FQNNGV in the germline V gene. The CDR3 here is CASGPSGSSDTQYF. The CDR3 DNA reads as TGTGCCAGCGGTCCTAGCGGGTCCTCAGATACGCAGTATTTT.

This clonotype is deemed large. The chain recombines TRBV18 with TRBJ2-5; unclear D gene. Germline lookup yields CDR1 KGHSH and CDR2 LQKENI. V was shortened by 4 bases and J by 5 bases, with 20 bases between the two germline ends. The CDR3 contains 16 residues. CDR3: CASSRRIAYQDETQYF. The CDR3 DNA follows: TGTGCCAGCTCACGACGGATAGCTTACCAGGACGAGACCCAGTACTTC.

By its share, this clonotype is medium-sized. The chain links TRBV20-1 to TRBJ2-1, with TRBD1 matching over 9 bases. Germline loops: CDR1 DFQATT, CDR2 SNEGSKA (reference sequence). The CDR3 is 13 residues long. J lost 10 bases, V lost 2 bases, and 6 bases had no gene match. CDR3 protein: CSARNPTGGEQFF. In nucleotides, the CDR3 is TGCAGTGCTAGAAATCCCACAGGGGGCGAGCAGTTCTTC.

This clonotype is termed medium-sized. The gene calls are TRBV6-5 and TRBJ1-5; D is undetermined. The germline V and J ends were trimmed by 6 bases and 9 bases, with 12 bases remaining between them. Per germline, CDR1 MNHEY and CDR2 SVGAGI. The CDR3 is 12 residues long. CDR3 sequence reads: CASRGDRPPQHF. As DNA, the CDR3 is TGTGCCAGCAGGGGTGATCGCCCGCCCCAGCATTTT.

This clonotype is termed large. The rearrangement joins TRBV9 to TRBJ1-6; possible D gene TRBD1, 6 bases. The CDR3 consists of 14 residues. Per the germline V gene, CDR1 is SGDLS and CDR2 is YYNGEE. V shed 2 bases and J shed 5 bases, with 8 bases lying between them. CDR3 sequence: CASSVGHDNSPLHF. The DNA for the CDR3 is TGTGCCAGCAGCGTGGGACATGATAATTCACCCCTCCACTTT.

By proportion, this clonotype is medium-sized. The genes are TRBV28 and TRBJ2-5; TRBD1 or TRBD2 may be the D gene (5 bases each). The CDR3 contains 15 residues. Germline CDR1 is MDHEN and CDR2 is SYDVKM. V was pared by 8 bases and J by 7 bases, with 23 bases between. CDR3 bases: TGTGCCAGCCAGGGTAACGAGGGGCCCATAGGGACCCAGTACTTC. Residues: CASQGNEGPIGTQYF.

The chain uses TRBV20-1 and TRBJ2-5; D is undetermined. The CDR3 totals 12 residues. Germline values: CDR1 DFQATT, CDR2 SNEGSKA (reference sequence). V lost 3 bases to trimming and J lost 2 bases, with 7 bases between them. The CDR3 loop is CSASGPQETQYF. The CDR3 DNA reads TGCAGTGCTAGTGGTCCTCAAGAGACCCAGTACTTC.